One sample yielded the 10 T cell receptor beta chains listed below, sequenced in a study of shared clonotypes between healthy human individuals (dated by TCRdb to about 2020). The library relied on the immunoSEQ multiplex PCR assay. In TCRdb, the immuneACCESS table is reduced to in-frame sequences with V and J assigned. These tables do not hold every clone; where another copy was compared, an unresolved V gene accounts for under half, and the others remain unexplained. The sample profile shows a few hundred thousand clones; about 74% of them were found once. Of the sample, about 9.4% falls within the top ten clones. Input material: memory CD4+ T cells sorted from blood. The sample's cell subset or site label is to be understood as: CD45RA-negative fraction. All receptors come from a man aged 30-40 years in good health.

The rearrangement joins TRBV5-1 to TRBJ2-2; TRBD2 matches at 10 bases. CDR1 and CDR2 (germline): SGHRS, YFSETQ. V shed 2 bases and J 6 bases; nucleotides not matched to a gene: 4. The CDR3 has 15 amino acids. CDR3 nucleotide sequence: TGCGCCAGCAGCTTAACTAGCGGGGTCTCCGGGGAGCTGTTTTTT. Amino acids: CASSLTSGVSGELFF.

This chain connects TRBV5-1 to TRBJ2-5, with D uncertain. Trimming took 0 bases from V and 5 from J, leaving 5 bases between them. Germline CDR1 is SGHRS and CDR2 is YFSETQ. This CDR3 has 12 residues. The CDR3 DNA sequence: TGCGCCAGCAGCTTGGGCCGGGAGACCCAGTACTTC. Translating it yields CASSLGRETQYF.

CDR3 in amino acids: CASSPDRAGGYTF. CDR3 nucleotide sequence: TGTGCCAGCAGCCCTGACAGGGCGGGTGGCTACACCTTC. The chain carries TRBV6-6 and TRBJ1-2; 7 bases line up with TRBD1. Germline V gene sequence: CDR1 MNHNY, CDR2 SVGAGI (reference sequence). Trimming cost V 6 bases and J 7 bases; bases outside gene matches: 8. CDR3 size: 13 residues.

The rearrangement links TRBV2 to TRBJ1-1; a weak D match, TRBD1 (6 bases). V was trimmed by 7 bases and J by 6 bases, leaving 18 bases between them. The length of the CDR3 is 14 residues. The germline gives CDR1 SNHLY, CDR2 FYNNEI. The CDR3 sequence: CASTGQGRGSEAFF. The DNA of the CDR3 is TGTGCCAGCACGGGACAAGGGAGAGGGTCTGAAGCTTTCTTT.

This sequence joins TRBV18 and TRBJ2-3, with 7 bases fitting TRBD1. Unmatched junction bases numbered 7, after V lost 6 bases and J lost 4 bases. CDR3 size: 14 residues. Per the germline V gene, CDR1 is KGHSH and CDR2 is LQKENI. CDR3 residues: CASSRTGVPDTQYF. Written as DNA, the CDR3 is TGTGCCAGCTCTCGGACAGGAGTCCCAGATACGCAGTATTTT.

The chain has TRBV7-2 and TRBJ1-1; possibly TRBD1 for D (5 bases). Germline V gene sequence: CDR1 SGHTA, CDR2 FQGNSA. The CDR3 runs to 12 residues. V was cut by 5 bases and J by 5 bases, with 9 bases left in between. The CDR3 spells CASSVRETEAFF. CDR3 coding DNA: TGTGCCAGCAGCGTCAGGGAAACTGAAGCTTTCTTT.

This clone was counted many times. The rearrangement links TRBV2 to TRBJ1-2, with D tentatively TRBD1 (5 bases). The germline V gene has CDR1 SNHLY and CDR2 FYNNEI. The CDR3 spans 13 residues. The CDR3 sequence: CVTASGQNYGYTF. The CDR3 DNA reads as TGTGTCACAGCCTCGGGGCAAAACTATGGCTACACCTTC.

This clone was observed at least ten times. This chain links TRBV2 with TRBJ2-7; the D gene is possibly TRBD1 (6 bases). V lost 6 bases and J lost 5, with 11 bases in between. CDR3 length: 12 amino acids. Per germline, CDR1 SNHLY and CDR2 FYNNEI. CDR3 sequence (DNA): TGTGCCAGCAGGGTACAGGGAAACGAGCAGTACTTC. The encoded protein is CASRVQGNEQYF. Combining the CDR3 with reference TRBV2 and TRBJ2-7 gives the whole variable domain EPEVTQTPSHQVTQMGQEVILRCVPISNHLYFYWYRQILGQKVEFLVSFYNNEISEKSEIFDDQFSVERPDGSNFTLKIRSTKLEDSAMYFCASRVQGNEQYFGPGTRLTVT.

This chain connects TRBV28 to TRBJ1-5; D possibly corresponds to TRBD1 (5 bases). The CDR3 runs 16 residues. Looked up from germline, CDR1 is MDHEN and CDR2 is SYDVKM. The V gene lost 3 bases and the J gene lost 5 bases, with 17 bases spanning the gap. The CDR3 DNA is TGTGCCAGCAGTTTCCTACAACAGGACGCCTATCAGCCCCAGCATTTT. This sequence encodes CASSFLQQDAYQPQHF. The full variable domain, completed using reference TRBV28 and TRBJ1-5, is DVKVTQSSRYLVKRTGEKVFLECVQDMDHENMFWYRQDPGLGLRLIYFSYDVKMKEKGDIPEGYSVSREKKERFSLILESASTNQTSMYLCASSFLQQDAYQPQHFGDGTRLSIL.

Only a few counts were recorded for this clone. This chain uses TRBV27 with TRBJ2-2; D may match TRBD1 or TRBD2 (5 bases each). CDR3 length equals 18 residues. CDR1 is MNHEY, CDR2 SMNVEV, per germline (reference sequence). The V gene lost 1 base and the J gene lost 5 bases, with 20 bases spanning the gap. CDR3 DNA: TGTGCCAGCAGTTTATTAGGGTCCGGGGCCCCAGGAACCGGGGAGCTGTTTTTT. Translating it yields CASSLLGSGAPGTGELFF.